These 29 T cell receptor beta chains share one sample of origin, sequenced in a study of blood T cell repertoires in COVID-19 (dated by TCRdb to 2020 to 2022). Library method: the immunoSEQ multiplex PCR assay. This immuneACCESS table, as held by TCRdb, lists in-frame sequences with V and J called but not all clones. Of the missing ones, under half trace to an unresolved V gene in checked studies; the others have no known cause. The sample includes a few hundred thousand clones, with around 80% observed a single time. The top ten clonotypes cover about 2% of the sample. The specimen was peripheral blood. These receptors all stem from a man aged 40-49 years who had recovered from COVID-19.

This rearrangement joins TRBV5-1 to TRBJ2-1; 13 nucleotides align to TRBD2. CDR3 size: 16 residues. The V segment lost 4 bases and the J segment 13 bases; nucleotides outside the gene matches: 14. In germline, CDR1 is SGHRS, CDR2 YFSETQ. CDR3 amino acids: CASSLLPTSGGTEQFF. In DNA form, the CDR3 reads TGCGCCAGCAGCCTTCTCCCGACTAGCGGGGGGACGGAACAGTTCTTC.

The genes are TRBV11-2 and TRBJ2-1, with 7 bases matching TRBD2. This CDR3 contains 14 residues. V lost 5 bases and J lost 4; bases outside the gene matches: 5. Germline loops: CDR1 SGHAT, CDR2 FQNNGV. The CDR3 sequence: CASSGRADYNEQFF. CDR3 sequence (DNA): TGTGCCAGCAGCGGGAGGGCCGATTACAATGAGCAGTTCTTC.

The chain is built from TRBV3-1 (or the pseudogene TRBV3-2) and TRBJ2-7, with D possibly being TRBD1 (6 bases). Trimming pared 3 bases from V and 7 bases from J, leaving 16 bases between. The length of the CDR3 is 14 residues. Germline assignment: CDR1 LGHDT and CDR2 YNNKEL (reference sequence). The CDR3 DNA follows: TGTGCCAGCAGCCATGCACAGGGTCAGGGAGAGCAGTACTTC. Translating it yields CASSHAQGQGEQYF.

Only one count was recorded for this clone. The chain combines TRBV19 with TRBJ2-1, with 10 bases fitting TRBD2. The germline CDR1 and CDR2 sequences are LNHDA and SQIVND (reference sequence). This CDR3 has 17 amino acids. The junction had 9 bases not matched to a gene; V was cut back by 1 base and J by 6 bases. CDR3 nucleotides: TGTGCCAGTAGTATAGCCCGGACTAGCGGAGATATCAATGAGCAGTTCTTC. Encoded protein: CASSIARTSGDINEQFF.

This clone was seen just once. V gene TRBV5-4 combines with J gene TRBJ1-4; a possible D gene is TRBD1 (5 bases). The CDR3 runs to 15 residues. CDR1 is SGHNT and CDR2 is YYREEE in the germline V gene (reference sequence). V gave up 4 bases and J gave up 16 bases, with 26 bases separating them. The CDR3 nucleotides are TGTGCCAGCAGCCTTGGAACGGGGGGTGGGGAACGGGCGTTTTTT. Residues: CASSLGTGGGERAFF.

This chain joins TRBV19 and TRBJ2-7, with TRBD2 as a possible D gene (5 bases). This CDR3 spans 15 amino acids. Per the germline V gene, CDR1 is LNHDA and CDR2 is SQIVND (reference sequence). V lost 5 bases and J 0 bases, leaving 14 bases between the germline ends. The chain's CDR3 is CASSPERESSYEQYF. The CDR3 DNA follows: TGTGCCAGTAGTCCCGAGAGGGAGAGCTCCTACGAGCAGTACTTC.

The CDR3 reads CASSQQTGTTQYF. The CDR3 DNA sequence: TGTGCCAGCAGCCAACAGACAGGGACGACCCAGTACTTC. V is TRBV14 and J is TRBJ2-5, with 7 bases lining up with TRBD1. CDR3 length equals 13 residues. V trimming: 2 bases; J trimming: 7 bases; junction bases outside the gene matches: 4. Looked up from germline, CDR1 is SGHDN and CDR2 is FVKESK.

The CDR3 region has the DNA TGTGCCAGCAGCCAAAGACTAGCGGGGGGGTTGTGGGATACGCAGTATTTT. Its protein is CASSQRLAGGLWDTQYF. This chain links TRBV13 with TRBJ2-3, with 14 bases identical to TRBD2. The V gene end was trimmed by 5 bases and the J gene end by 6 bases; junction bases not matched to a gene: 10. The CDR3 consists of 17 residues. The germline V gene has CDR1 PRHDT and CDR2 FYEKMQ (reference sequence).

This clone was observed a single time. The CDR3 is CASSLGTPYSNQPQHF. DNA for the CDR3: TGTGCCAGCAGTTTAGGGACTCCCTATAGCAATCAGCCCCAGCATTTT. The chain links TRBV2 to TRBJ1-5; the D gene is possibly TRBD1 (5 bases). This CDR3 contains 16 residues. The germline CDR1 and CDR2 sequences are SNHLY and FYNNEI. V lost 5 bases and J 0 bases, leaving 14 bases between the germline ends.

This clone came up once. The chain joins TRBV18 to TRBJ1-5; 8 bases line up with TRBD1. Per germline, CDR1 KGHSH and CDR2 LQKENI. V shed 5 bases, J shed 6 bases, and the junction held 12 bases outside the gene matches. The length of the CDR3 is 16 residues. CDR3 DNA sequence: TGTGCCAGCTCAGACTCGACAGGGGCGGCAGGTCAGCCCCAGCATTTT. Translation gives CASSDSTGAAGQPQHF.

The CDR3 DNA sequence: TGTGCCAGTAGTGGTGGCAGCGTCGTCGGTTCACCCCTCCACTTT. It translates to CASSGGSVVGSPLHF. V gene TRBV19 combines with J gene TRBJ1-6; D is unresolved. CDR1 and CDR2 (germline): LNHDA, SQIVND (reference sequence). The CDR3 runs 15 residues. V was pared by 5 bases and J by 9 bases, with 17 bases between.

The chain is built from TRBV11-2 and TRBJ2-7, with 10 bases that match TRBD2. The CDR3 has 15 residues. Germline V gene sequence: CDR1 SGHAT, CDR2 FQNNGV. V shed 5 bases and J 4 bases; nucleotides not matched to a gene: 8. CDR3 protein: CASSATSGKGYEQYF. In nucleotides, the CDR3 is TGTGCCAGCAGCGCAACTAGCGGGAAAGGATACGAGCAGTACTTC.

CDR3 sequence (DNA): TGTGCCAGCAGCCCGTACGCAGGGTTAAACACTGAAGCTTTCTTT. It translates to CASSPYAGLNTEAFF. The rearrangement links TRBV11-2 to TRBJ1-1; a possible D gene is TRBD1 (5 bases). Germline values: CDR1 SGHAT, CDR2 FQNNGV. V shed 5 bases and J shed 2 bases, with 15 bases lying between them. There are 15 residues in the CDR3.

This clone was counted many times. CDR3 amino acids: CASSGIWPGELFF. The DNA for the CDR3 is TGTGCCAGTTCAGGCATTTGGCCCGGGGAGCTGTTTTTT. V usage is TRBV6-5 and J usage is TRBJ2-2, with D uncertain. Trimming left V 9 bases short and J 6 bases short, with 14 bases between. CDR1 is MNHEY and CDR2 is SVGAGI in the germline V gene. There are 13 residues in the CDR3.

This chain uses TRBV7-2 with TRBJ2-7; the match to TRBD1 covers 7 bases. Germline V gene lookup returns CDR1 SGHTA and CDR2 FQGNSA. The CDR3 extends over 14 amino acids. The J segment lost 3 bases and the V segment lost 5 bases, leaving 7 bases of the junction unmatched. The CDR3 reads CASSVARDSYEQYF. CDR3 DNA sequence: TGTGCCAGCAGCGTTGCCCGGGACAGCTACGAGCAGTACTTC.

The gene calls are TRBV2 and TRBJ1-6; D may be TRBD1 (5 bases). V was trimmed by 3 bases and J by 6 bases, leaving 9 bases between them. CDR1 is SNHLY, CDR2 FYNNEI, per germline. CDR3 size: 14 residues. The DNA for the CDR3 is TGTGCCAGCAGTGATGACAGCGTTAATTCACCCCTCCACTTT. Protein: CASSDDSVNSPLHF.

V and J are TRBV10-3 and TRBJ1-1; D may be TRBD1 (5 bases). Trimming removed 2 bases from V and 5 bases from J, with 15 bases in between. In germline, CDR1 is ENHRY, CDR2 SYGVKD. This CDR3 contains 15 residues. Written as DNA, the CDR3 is TGTGCCATCAGTGAGCTACGGGGAGGGGAAACTGAAGCTTTCTTT. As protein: CAISELRGGETEAFF.

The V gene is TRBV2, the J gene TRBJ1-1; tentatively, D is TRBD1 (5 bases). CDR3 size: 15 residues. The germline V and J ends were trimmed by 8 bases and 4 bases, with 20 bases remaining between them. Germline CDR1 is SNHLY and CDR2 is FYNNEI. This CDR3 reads CASHSGRDGGTEAFF. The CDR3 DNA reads TGTGCCAGCCACTCAGGCCGGGACGGGGGCACTGAAGCTTTCTTT. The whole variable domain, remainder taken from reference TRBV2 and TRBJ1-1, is EPEVTQTPSHQVTQMGQEVILRCVPISNHLYFYWYRQILGQKVEFLVSFYNNEISEKSEIFDDQFSVERPDGSNFTLKIRSTKLEDSAMYFCASHSGRDGGTEAFFGQGTRLTVV.

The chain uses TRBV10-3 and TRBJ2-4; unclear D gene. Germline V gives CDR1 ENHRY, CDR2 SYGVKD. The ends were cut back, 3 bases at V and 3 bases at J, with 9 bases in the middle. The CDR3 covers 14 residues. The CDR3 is CAISDAVDKNIQYF. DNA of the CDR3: TGTGCCATCAGTGATGCGGTGGACAAAAACATTCAGTACTTC.

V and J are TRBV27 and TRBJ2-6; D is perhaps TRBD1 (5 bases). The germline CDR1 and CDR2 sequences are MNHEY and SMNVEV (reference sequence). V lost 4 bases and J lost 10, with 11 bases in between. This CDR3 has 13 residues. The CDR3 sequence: CASSYKSGNVLTF. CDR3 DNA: TGTGCCAGCAGTTATAAATCAGGGAACGTCCTGACTTTC.

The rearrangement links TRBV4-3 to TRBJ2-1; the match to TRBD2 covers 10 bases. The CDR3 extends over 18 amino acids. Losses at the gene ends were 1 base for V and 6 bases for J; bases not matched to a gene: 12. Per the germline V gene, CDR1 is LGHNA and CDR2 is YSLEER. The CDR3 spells CASSQAGTSVKVGNEQFF. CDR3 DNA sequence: TGCGCCAGCAGCCAAGCCGGGACTAGCGTTAAAGTAGGCAATGAGCAGTTCTTC.

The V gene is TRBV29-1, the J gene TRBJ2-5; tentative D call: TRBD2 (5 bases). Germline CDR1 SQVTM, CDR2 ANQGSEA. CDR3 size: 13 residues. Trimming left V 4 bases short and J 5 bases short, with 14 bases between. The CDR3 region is CSVVGRPGETQYF. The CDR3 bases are TGCAGCGTTGTCGGCAGGCCGGGGGAGACCCAGTACTTC.

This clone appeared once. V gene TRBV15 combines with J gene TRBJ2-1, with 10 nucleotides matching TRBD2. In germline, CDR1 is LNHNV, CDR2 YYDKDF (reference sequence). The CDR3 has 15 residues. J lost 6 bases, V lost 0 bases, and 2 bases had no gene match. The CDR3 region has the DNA TGTGCCACCAGCAGAGAGCCTAGCGGGAGCAATGAGCAGTTCTTC. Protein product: CATSREPSGSNEQFF.

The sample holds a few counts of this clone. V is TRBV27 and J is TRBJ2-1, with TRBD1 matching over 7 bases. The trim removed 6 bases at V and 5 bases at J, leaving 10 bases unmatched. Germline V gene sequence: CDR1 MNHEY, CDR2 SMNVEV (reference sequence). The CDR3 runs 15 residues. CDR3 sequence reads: CASRMTGSENNEQFF. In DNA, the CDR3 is TGTGCCAGCAGGATGACAGGGAGTGAGAACAATGAGCAGTTCTTC.

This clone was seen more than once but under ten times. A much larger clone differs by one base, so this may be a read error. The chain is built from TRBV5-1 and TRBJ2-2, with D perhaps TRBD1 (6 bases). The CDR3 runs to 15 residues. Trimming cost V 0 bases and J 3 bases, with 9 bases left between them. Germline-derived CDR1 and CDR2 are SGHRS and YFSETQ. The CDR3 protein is CASSLDRADTGELFF. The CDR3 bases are TGCGCCAGCAGCTTGGACAGGGCGGACACCGGGGAGCTGTTTTTT.

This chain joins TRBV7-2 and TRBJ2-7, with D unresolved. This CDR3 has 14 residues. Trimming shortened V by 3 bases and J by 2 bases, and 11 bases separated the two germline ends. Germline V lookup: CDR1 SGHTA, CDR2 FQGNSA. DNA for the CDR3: TGTGCCAGCAGCTTTTCCGGTACCGCCTACGAGCAGTACTTC. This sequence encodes CASSFSGTAYEQYF.

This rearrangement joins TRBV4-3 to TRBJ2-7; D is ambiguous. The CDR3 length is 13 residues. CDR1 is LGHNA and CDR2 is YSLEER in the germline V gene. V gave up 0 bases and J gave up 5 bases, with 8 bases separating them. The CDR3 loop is CASSQDSIDEQYF. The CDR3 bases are TGCGCCAGCAGCCAAGATAGTATCGACGAGCAGTACTTC.

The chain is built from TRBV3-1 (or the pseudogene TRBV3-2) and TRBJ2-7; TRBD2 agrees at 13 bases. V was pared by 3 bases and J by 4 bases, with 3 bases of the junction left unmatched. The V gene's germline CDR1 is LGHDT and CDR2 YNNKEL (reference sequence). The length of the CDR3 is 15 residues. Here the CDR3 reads CASSQGLAGRYEQYF. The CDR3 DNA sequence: TGTGCCAGCAGCCAGGGACTAGCGGGAAGGTACGAGCAGTACTTC.

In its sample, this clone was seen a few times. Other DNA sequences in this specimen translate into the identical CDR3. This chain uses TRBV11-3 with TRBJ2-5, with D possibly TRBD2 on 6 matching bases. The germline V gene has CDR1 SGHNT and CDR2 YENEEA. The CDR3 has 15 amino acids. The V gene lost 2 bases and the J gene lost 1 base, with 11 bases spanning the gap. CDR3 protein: CASSLRLGGQETQYF. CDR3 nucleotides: TGTGCCAGCAGCTTACGCCTGGGGGGCCAAGAGACCCAGTACTTC.